These T cell receptor beta chains were read from a single sample in a study of blood T cell repertoires in COVID-19. Profiling relied on immunoSEQ multiplex PCR, and the TCRdb table lists in-frame clones only, not all of them. The table records 300,000 or so clones, around 86% of them present only once. Material: peripheral blood. Receptors were obtained from a man aged 65-85 years with acute or convalescent COVID-19. Each CDR3 is given without its conserved first and last residue. D genes are given only for firm matches. Rows may omit the clone size; those that give it use once, few, many or a size class.

d_call,v_call,clone_size,j_call,cdr3_aa
NA,TRBV15,once,TRBJ1-5,ATSRDVVQPQH
TRBD2,TRBV7-6,NA,TRBJ2-2,ASSTQGGQKNTGELF
TRBD2,TRBV27,NA,TRBJ2-7,ASSLPSAGREY
TRBD1,TRBV6-5,NA,TRBJ1-5,ASSRGQGSNQPQH
NA,TRBV10-3,NA,TRBJ2-1,AISGSYNEQF
TRBD1,TRBV6-5,NA,TRBJ2-1,ASSSGTVGQGVQF
NA,TRBV27,NA,TRBJ2-7,ASSLVGGPYEQY
TRBD1,TRBV4-1,NA,TRBJ2-7,ASSPGQGRSYEQY
NA,TRBV4-2,NA,TRBJ1-3,ASSQASGNTIY
NA,TRBV19,NA,TRBJ2-7,ASSSRDTTYEQY
NA,TRBV10-3,few,TRBJ1-5,AIRRESNQPQH
NA,TRBV7-2,NA,TRBJ1-5,ASSFLGDSNQPQH
TRBD1,TRBV28,few,TRBJ1-1,ASRPGDREITEAF
TRBD2,TRBV30,NA,TRBJ2-2,AWGSFRASGGLRDTGELF
NA,TRBV7-2,NA,TRBJ1-1,ASSSRTGMNTEAF
NA,TRBV4-3,NA,TRBJ2-3,ASSQDLGRVSYTDTQY
NA,TRBV7-9,NA,TRBJ2-2,ASSLRQTFDTGELF
TRBD2,TRBV19,NA,TRBJ2-1,ASSPGLAGGSSYNEQF
TRBD1,TRBV6-5,NA,TRBJ1-2,ASRRDRGPHGYT
NA,TRBV5-1,once,TRBJ2-3,ASSPELHRADTQY
NA,TRBV19,NA,TRBJ1-5,ASSISRGWSNQPQH
NA,TRBV19,NA,TRBJ2-6,ASSINYVPGANVLT
NA,TRBV9,NA,TRBJ1-1,ASSVAGVNTEAF
TRBD2,TRBV7-2,NA,TRBJ2-3,ASSLGVLAGGTDTQY
NA,TRBV7-8,NA,TRBJ2-1,ASSTSTPSSYNEQF
NA,TRBV30,NA,TRBJ2-4,AWRLRNIQY
TRBD1,TRBV29-1,NA,TRBJ1-1,SVVWQGAINSEAF
TRBD2,TRBV5-4,few,TRBJ2-1,ASSTPGRDEQF
TRBD1,TRBV6-1,once,TRBJ2-3,ASSEHYRDRADTQY
TRBD2,TRBV3-1/TRBV3-2,NA,TRBJ2-1,ASSQDPTSGYNEQF
TRBD1,TRBV25-1,once,TRBJ2-3,ASSESGGYVDTQY
NA,TRBV28,once,NA,ASSDTGSNQPQY
NA,TRBV7-2,NA,TRBJ2-3,ASSFQGFRDTQY
TRBD2,TRBV28,NA,TRBJ2-2,ASSLPSGGVTGELF
NA,TRBV2,once,TRBJ2-4,ASNSPLTVAKNIQY
NA,TRBV7-8,NA,TRBJ2-7,ASSLGAAAPYEQY
TRBD2,TRBV29-1,NA,TRBJ2-5,SVYPGGGETQY
TRBD2,TRBV11-2,NA,TRBJ2-1,ASSPSGGYNEQF
NA,TRBV3-1/TRBV3-2,NA,TRBJ2-5,ASSQGAEQPQETQY
TRBD2,TRBV5-1,NA,TRBJ2-2,ASSLEELAGLRQRTGELF
NA,TRBV30,few,TRBJ2-1,AWSVRSSSNNEQF
NA,TRBV28,NA,TRBJ1-1,ASSPTGTMNTEAF
NA,TRBV12-3/TRBV12-4,NA,TRBJ2-3,ASSHTADTQY
NA,TRBV7-9,NA,TRBJ1-1,ASSLVRNTEAF
TRBD1,TRBV18,NA,TRBJ1-2,ASSPPRGQGEVYGYT